This T cell receptor beta chain was captured by sequencing in a study of cytomegalovirus exposure and HLA in healthy donors. The PCR ran on 60 Vbeta and 13 Jbeta primers. Profiled with immunoSEQ multiplex PCR; TCRdb holds only in-frame clones, not every one. The sample yields 150,000 to 160,000 clones, nearly 80% seen once. Germline V gives CDR1 SGDLS, CDR2 YYNGEE. The V segment lost 5 bases and the J segment 4 bases; nucleotides outside the gene matches: 10. The CDR3 runs 16 residues. As concerns this clone: The target antigen is unknown.

Study-wide results and limits: As immune exposure information, only CMV serostatus was available. Researchers reported in a later analysis that a missense DCLRE1C variant was tied to TCR beta V- and J-gene trimming.

The sequence was collected from a man younger than 45 in good health and CMV-seropositive. The V call is TRBV9, the J call TRBJ2-3; TRBD2 agrees at 10 bases. Sequenced material: PBMCs. DNA for the CDR3: TGTGCCAGCAGTGCCTCCGGGCTAGCGGGAGCAGATACGCAGTATTTT. Its protein product is CASSASGLAGADTQYF.